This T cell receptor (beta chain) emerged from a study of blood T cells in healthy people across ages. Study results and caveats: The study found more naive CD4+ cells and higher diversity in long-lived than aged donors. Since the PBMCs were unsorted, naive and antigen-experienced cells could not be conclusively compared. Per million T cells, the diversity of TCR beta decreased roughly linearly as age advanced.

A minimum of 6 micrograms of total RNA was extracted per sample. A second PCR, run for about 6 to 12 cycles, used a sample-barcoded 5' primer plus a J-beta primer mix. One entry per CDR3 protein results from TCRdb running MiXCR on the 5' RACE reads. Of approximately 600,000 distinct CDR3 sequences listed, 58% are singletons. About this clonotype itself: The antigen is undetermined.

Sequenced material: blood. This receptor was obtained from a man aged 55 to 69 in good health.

CDR3 DNA sequence: TGTGCCAGCAGCCAAGAAACCGGGACAAGGAGACTGTTTTTT. It is translated as CASSQETGTRRLFF. The chain combines TRBV4-2 with TRBJ1-4, with D possibly TRBD1 on 6 matching bases. Germline V gene data show CDR1 as LGHNA and CDR2 as YNFKEQ. The CDR3 has 14 amino acids. V lost 0 bases and J 13 bases, leaving 15 bases between the germline ends.